The rows below give T cell receptor beta chains drawn from one sample of a study of T cell changes during pregnancy in multiple sclerosis. The protocol was immunoSEQ multiplex PCR, while the TCRdb copy is restricted to in-frame clones and leaves out a portion. The repertoire consists of around 100,000 clones, with just over 90% occurring once and the leading ten covering around 0.79%. This specimen consisted of peripheral blood, obtained in the second trimester of pregnancy. These receptors all stem from a female donor in good health, enrolled as a control in a pregnancy study. CDR3s include the opening cysteine and the closing phenylalanine or tryptophan. D genes are given only for firm matches. Only some rows state a clone size, as once, few, many or a class for expanded clones.

j_gene	d_gene	abundance	v_gene	CDR3nt	CDR3aa
TRBJ2-5	-	once	TRBV20-1	TGCAGTGCTAGCCGAGAGGAGACCCAGTACTTC	CSASREETQYF
TRBJ2-7	-	-	TRBV6-5	TGTGCCAGCAGTTACGACCAGGGTGTCTACGAGCAGTACTTC	CASSYDQGVYEQYF
TRBJ1-5	-	-	TRBV30	TGTGCCTGGAGTGTGGGACACCTCAATCAGCCCCAGCATTTT	CAWSVGHLNQPQHF
TRBJ1-2	-	-	TRBV18	TGTGCCAGCTCACCAGGGCTGGACTCCAACTATGGCTACACCTTC	CASSPGLDSNYGYTF
TRBJ1-1	TRBD1	once	TRBV4-1	TGCGCCAGCAGCCAAGGTGCGACAGGGGTTAACACTGAAGCTTTCTTT	CASSQGATGVNTEAFF
TRBJ1-6	-	-	TRBV2	TGTGCCAGCACGGCGGAAAATAATTCACCCCTCCACTTT	CASTAENNSPLHF
TRBJ2-1	-	-	TRBV9	TGTGCCAGCAGCGTAGGTCTTCACCCTAATTACAATGAGCAGTTCTTC	CASSVGLHPNYNEQFF
TRBJ2-7	-	-	TRBV27	TGTGCCAGCAGAGATACACTCGGCGGGGCCCACGAGCAGTACTTC	CASRDTLGGAHEQYF
TRBJ1-2	-	few	TRBV5-4	TGTGCCAGCAGCTACCAGGGTAACTATGGCTACACCTTC	CASSYQGNYGYTF
TRBJ2-5	-	-	TRBV6-1	TGTGCCAGCACCCGGCAGGGGAGTCGAGAGACCCAGTACTTC	CASTRQGSRETQYF
TRBJ2-7	-	-	TRBV19	TGTGCCAGTAGTATACCCGGGGGTTCCTACGAGCAGTACTTC	CASSIPGGSYEQYF
TRBJ2-5	TRBD2	once	TRBV5-1	TGCGCCAGCAGCTTGGACCTAGCGGGGGGCGCCCAGTACTTC	CASSLDLAGGAQYF
TRBJ2-2	TRBD2	-	TRBV5-1	TGCGCCAGCGCGATAACCTTAGCGGGGGATGACACCGGGGAGCTGTTTTTT	CASAITLAGDDTGELFF
TRBJ1-4	TRBD1	medium-sized	TRBV15	TGTGCCACCAGCTGGGACAGGGGAAGTGAAAAACTGTTTTTT	CATSWDRGSEKLFF
TRBJ1-6	TRBD1	-	TRBV25-1	TGTGCCAGCAGTGAAGACAGGGTATACGCGGCACCCCTCCACTTT	CASSEDRVYAAPLHF
TRBJ2-3	TRBD2	few	TRBV6-4	TGTGCCAGCAGTGAGGCTAGCGGTCACACAGATACGCAGTATTTT	CASSEASGHTDTQYF
TRBJ2-3	TRBD2	-	TRBV6-4	TGTGCCAGCAGTGACTCGACTAGCGGGGGGGATACGCAGTATTTT	CASSDSTSGGDTQYF
TRBJ1-1	-	-	TRBV18	TGTGCCAGCTCACCAGCGGTAAACACTGAAGCTTTCTTT	CASSPAVNTEAFF
TRBJ2-7	TRBD2	few	TRBV2	TGTGCCAGCAGGGGAGGTAGCGGGAACTCCTACGAGCAGTACTTC	CASRGGSGNSYEQYF
TRBJ2-7	TRBD1	-	TRBV4-1	TGCGCCAGCAGCCAGGGGACAGGGACCTACGAGCAGTACTTC	CASSQGTGTYEQYF
TRBJ2-1	TRBD1	-	TRBV7-9	TGTGCCAGCAGCTTATCCCGACAGGGCTACAATGAGCAGTTCTTC	CASSLSRQGYNEQFF
TRBJ2-3	TRBD2	-	TRBV4-3	TGCGCCAGCAACGAGGGAGGGAGCACAGATACGCAGTATTTT	CASNEGGSTDTQYF
TRBJ1-5	TRBD1	once	TRBV4-3	TGCGCCAGCAGCCATAACAGACAGGGGAATCAGCCCCAGCATTTT	CASSHNRQGNQPQHF
TRBJ1-1	-	-	TRBV19	TGTGCCAGTACATGGGGGGAATTCACTGAAGCTTTCTTT	CASTWGEFTEAFF
TRBJ2-1	-	-	TRBV5-1	TGCGCCAGCAGCGCTAACCAGGGGAGCTCCTACAATGAGCAGTTCTTC	CASSANQGSSYNEQFF
TRBJ1-6	-	once	TRBV18	TGTGCCAGCTCACCGGGAGAAGGTTCACCCCTCCACTTT	CASSPGEGSPLHF
TRBJ1-4	TRBD1	-	TRBV29-1	TGCAGCGCCCCCATGGACAGGGTCGACGAAAAACTGTTTTTT	CSAPMDRVDEKLFF
TRBJ1-4	-	-	TRBV9	TGTGCCAGCAGCGACGAGCGGGGTAGGGCAAAACTGTTTTTT	CASSDERGRAKLFF
TRBJ2-5	TRBD2	once	TRBV7-9	TGTGCCAGCAGCTTATATCTGTCGACTAGCGGGGGAGAGACCCAGTACTTC	CASSLYLSTSGGETQYF
TRBJ2-7	-	-	TRBV19	TGTGCCAGTAGTATCGACACCATCTACGAGCAGTACTTC	CASSIDTIYEQYF
TRBJ2-1	-	-	TRBV7-6	TGTGCCAGCAGCCCCAGCGGGTCCTACAATGAGCAGTTCTTC	CASSPSGSYNEQFF
TRBJ2-7	-	once	TRBV28	TGTGCCAGCAGTTTATCTGGGGCCACCTACGAGCAGTACTTC	CASSLSGATYEQYF